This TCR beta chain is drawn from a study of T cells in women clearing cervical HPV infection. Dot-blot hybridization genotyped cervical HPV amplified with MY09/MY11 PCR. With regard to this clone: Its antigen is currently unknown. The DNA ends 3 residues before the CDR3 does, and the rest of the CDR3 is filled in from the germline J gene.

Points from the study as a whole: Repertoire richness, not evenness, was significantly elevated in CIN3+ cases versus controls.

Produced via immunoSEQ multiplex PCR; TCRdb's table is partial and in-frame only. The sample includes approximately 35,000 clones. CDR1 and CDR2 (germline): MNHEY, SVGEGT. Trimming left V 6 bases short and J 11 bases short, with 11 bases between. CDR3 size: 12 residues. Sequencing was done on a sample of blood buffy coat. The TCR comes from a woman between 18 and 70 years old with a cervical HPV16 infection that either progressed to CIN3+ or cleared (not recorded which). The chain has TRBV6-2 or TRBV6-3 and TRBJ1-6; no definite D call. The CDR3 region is CASRRANTPLHF. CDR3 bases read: TGTGCCAGCAGGCGGGCAAATACACCC.